In its sample, the clone carrying this TCR beta chain was seen once. Its antigen is unidentified. Clones were sequenced by immunoSEQ multiplex PCR, and TCRdb holds only the in-frame ones, with some missing. The repertoire holds some 200,000 clones, with 70% as singletons. The sample is drawn from a study of cytotoxic CD8 clonotypes in ibrutinib-treated CLL. As for the study in general: Averaging across samples gave approximately 260,000 productive templates and over 85,000 productive rearrangements.

General study findings and limits: Collection times varied between progressing and sustained-remission patients.

The sequence derives from a human donor with chronic lymphocytic leukemia. Sequencing was performed on PBMCs, taken after 12 months of ibrutinib treatment.

Here the CDR3 reads CASSESVPNTQYF. CDR3 nucleotides: TGTGCCAGCAGCGAAAGCGTCCCGAATACGCAGTATTTT. The chain is built from TRBV7-3 and TRBJ2-3; D ambiguous. Trimming took off 5 bases at V and 7 bases at J, with 13 bases between the two ends. The CDR3 spans 13 residues. Germline V lookup: CDR1 SGHTA, CDR2 FQGTGA.